This TCR beta chain was sequenced for a study of molecular identifiers for immune sequencing clone quantification. A word on this clonotype: Its antigen is not known. The missing conserved phenylalanine or tryptophan at the end of this CDR3 makes a read error likely.

Study-wide results and caveats: Roughly 940,000 naive cells reportedly did not prevent detection of spiked Jurkat TCR RNA from one cell.

CDR1 SGHVS and CDR2 FQNEAQ come from the germline V gene. This CDR3 region has 14 residues. TCRdb analysed the PCR reads with MiXCR anew, one entry per CDR3 protein. Here the sample spans 300,000 to 400,000 distinct CDR3 sequences, about a fifth being singletons. Sample: naive CD8+ T cells from blood, with Jurkat cell RNA spiked in. Subset meaning: FACS-sorted CD8+CD4-CCR7+CD45RA+ naive T cells. J is TRBJ1-1 and V is TRBV7-8; D ambiguous. The TCR sequence derives from a human donor in good health. Some libraries in this study had Jurkat cell RNA spiked in. The CDR3 protein is CASSLAGRHTGAFS. The CDR3 region has the DNA TGTGCCAGCAGCTTAGCCGGGCGACACACTGGAGCTTTCTCT.